This T cell receptor (beta chain) was identified in a study of control samples from healthy donors and cancer patients. This clone was seen only once. The repertoire was sequenced with immunoSEQ multiplex PCR; TCRdb's copy has only in-frame clones and lacks some. The sample has 170,000 or so clones, about 94% seen once. The germline V gene encodes CDR1 SGHNT and CDR2 YENEEA. The CDR3 runs to 13 residues. V lost 5 bases and J lost 2, with 7 bases in between. This clonotype was sampled from a woman between 40 and 50 years old in good health. This sequence joins TRBV11-3 and TRBJ1-3, with D unclear. The sequencing input was blood. The CDR3 here is CASSMRPGNTIYF. The CDR3 DNA reads as TGTGCCAGCAGCATGAGGCCTGGAAACACCATATATTTT.